This T cell receptor (beta chain) was captured by sequencing in a study of shared clonotypes between healthy human individuals. CDR1 is ENHRY and CDR2 is SYGVKD in the germline V gene. The CDR3 is 14 residues long. V was shortened by 6 bases and J by 6 bases, with 17 bases between the two germline ends. Sequencing used immunoSEQ multiplex PCR; TCRdb keeps in-frame clones, though not all of them. The sample yields about 480,000 clones, 60% to 80% seen once. The V gene is TRBV10-3, the J gene TRBJ1-1; no clear D. The TCR originated in a middle-aged woman in good health. Some clones in this sample may be carry-over from other donors' samples. Material for sequencing was PBMCs. The CDR3 nucleotides read TGTGCCATCAGATTAACGGGTCCTATGTCTGAAGCTTTCTTT. Protein: CAIRLTGPMSEAFF.